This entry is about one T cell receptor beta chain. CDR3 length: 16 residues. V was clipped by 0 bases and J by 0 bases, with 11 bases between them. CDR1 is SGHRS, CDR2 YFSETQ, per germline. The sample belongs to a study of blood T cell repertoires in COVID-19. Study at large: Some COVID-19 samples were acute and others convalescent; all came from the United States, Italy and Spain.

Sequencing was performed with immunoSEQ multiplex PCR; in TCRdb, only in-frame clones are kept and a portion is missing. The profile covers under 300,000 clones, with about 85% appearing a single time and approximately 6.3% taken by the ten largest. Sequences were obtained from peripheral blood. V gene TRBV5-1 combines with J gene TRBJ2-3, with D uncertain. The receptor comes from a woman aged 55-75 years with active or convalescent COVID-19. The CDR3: CASSLERTASTDTQYF. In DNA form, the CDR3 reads TGCGCCAGCAGCTTGGAAAGAACAGCTAGCACAGATACGCAGTATTTT. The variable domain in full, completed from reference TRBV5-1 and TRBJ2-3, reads KAGVTQTPRYLIKTRGQQVTLSCSPISGHRSVSWYQQTPGQGLQFLFEYFSETQRNKGNFPGRFSGRQFSNSRSEMNVSTLELGDSALYLCASSLERTASTDTQYFGPGTRLTVL.